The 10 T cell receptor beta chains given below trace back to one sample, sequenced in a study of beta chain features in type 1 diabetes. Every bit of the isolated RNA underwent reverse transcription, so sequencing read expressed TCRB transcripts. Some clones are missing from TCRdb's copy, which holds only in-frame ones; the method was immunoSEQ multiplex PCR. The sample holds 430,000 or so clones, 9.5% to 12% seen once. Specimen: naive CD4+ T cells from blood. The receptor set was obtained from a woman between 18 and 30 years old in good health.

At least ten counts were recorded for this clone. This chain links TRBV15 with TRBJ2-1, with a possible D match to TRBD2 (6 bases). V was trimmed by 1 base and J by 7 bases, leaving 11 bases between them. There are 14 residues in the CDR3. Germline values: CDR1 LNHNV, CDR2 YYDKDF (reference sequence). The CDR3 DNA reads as TGTGCCACCAGCAGAGCGGGAGCAGGGAATGAGCAGTTCTTC. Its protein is CATSRAGAGNEQFF.

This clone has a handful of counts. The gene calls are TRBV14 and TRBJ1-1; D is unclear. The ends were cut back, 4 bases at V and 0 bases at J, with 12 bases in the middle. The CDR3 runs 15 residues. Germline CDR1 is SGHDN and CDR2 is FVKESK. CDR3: CASSRAWTVNTEAFF. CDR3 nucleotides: TGTGCCAGCAGCCGAGCCTGGACCGTGAACACTGAAGCTTTCTTT.

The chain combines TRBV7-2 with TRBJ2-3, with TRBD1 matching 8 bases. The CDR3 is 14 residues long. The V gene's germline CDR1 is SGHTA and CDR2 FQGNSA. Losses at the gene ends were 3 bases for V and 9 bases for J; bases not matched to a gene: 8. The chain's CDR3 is CASSLDRAERTQYF. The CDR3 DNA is TGTGCCAGCAGCTTGGACAGGGCGGAGCGAACGCAGTATTTT.

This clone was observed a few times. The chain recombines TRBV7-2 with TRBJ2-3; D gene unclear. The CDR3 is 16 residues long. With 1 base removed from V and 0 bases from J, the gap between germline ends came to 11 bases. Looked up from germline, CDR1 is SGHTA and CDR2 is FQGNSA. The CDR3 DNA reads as TGTGCCAGCAGCTTAGTCCGTCCTACGAGCACAGATACGCAGTATTTT. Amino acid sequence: CASSLVRPTSTDTQYF.

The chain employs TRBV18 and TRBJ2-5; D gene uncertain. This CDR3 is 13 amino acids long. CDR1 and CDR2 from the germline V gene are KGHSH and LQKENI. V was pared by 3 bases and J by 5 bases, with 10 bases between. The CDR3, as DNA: TGTGCCAGCTCACCGTCTAATTGGGAGACCCAGTACTTC. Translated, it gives CASSPSNWETQYF. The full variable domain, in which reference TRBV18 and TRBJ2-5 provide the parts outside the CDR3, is NAGVMQNPRHLVRRRGQEARLRCSPMKGHSHVYWYRQLPEEGLKFMVYLQKENIIDESGMPKERFSAEFPKEGPSILRIQQVVRGDSAAYFCASSPSNWETQYFGPGTRLLVL.

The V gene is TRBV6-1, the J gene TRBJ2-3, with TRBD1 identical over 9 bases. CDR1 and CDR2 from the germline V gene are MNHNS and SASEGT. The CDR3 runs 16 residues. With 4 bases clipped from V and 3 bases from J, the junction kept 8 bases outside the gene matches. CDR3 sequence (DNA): TGTGCCAGCAGTGGACAGGGACAGGGAAGGACAGATACGCAGTATTTT. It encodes CASSGQGQGRTDTQYF.

CDR3 DNA: TGCAGCGTGACCGAGGTGGCACGGGGATTCCTCTACGAGCAGTACTTC. Its protein is CSVTEVARGFLYEQYF. The rearrangement links TRBV29-1 to TRBJ2-7, with D perhaps TRBD2 (5 bases). The CDR3 is 16 residues long. Trimming removed 6 bases from V and 3 bases from J, with 24 bases in between. Germline loops: CDR1 SQVTM, CDR2 ANQGSEA.

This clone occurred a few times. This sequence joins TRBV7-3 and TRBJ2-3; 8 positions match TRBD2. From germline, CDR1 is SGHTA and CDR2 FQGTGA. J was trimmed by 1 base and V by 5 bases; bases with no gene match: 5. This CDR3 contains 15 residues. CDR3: CASSRGLAGTDTQYF. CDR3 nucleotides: TGTGCCAGCAGCCGCGGACTAGCCGGCACAGATACGCAGTATTTT.

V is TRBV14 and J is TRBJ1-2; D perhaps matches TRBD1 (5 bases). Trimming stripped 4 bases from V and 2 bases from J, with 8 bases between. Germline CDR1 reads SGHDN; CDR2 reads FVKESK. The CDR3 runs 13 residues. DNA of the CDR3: TGTGCCAGCAGCCTGACAGTCAACTATGGCTACACCTTC. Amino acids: CASSLTVNYGYTF.

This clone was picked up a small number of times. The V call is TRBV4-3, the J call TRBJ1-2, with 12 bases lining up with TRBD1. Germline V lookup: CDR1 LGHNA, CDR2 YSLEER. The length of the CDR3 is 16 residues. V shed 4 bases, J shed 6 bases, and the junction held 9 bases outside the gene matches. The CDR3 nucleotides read TGCGCCAGCAGCCGGACCGGGACAGGGGGCGTGGATGGCTACACCTTC. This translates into CASSRTGTGGVDGYTF.